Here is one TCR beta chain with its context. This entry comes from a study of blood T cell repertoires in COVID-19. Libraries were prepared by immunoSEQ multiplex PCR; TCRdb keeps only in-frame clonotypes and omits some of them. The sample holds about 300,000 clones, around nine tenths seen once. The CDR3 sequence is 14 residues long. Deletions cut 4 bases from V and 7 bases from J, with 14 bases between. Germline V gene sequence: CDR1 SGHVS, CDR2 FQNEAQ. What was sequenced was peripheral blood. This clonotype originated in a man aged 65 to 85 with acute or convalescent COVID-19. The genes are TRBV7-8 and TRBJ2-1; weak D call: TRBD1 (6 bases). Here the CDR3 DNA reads TGTGCCAGCAGCTCTCTAGAAGGGGGTAATGAGCAGTTCTTC. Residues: CASSSLEGGNEQFF.